This TCR beta chain appears in the sequencing data of a study of response to subunit inactivated influenza vaccine listed by TCRdb under 2018. Regarding the complete study: To follow how T cells responded to a trivalent subunit inactivated influenza vaccine, the researchers relied on deep quantitative profiling of the T cell receptor repertoire. Overall results and qualifications from the work: According to the authors, only a limited number of new T cells may be recruited by each seasonal influenza vaccination.

From the cysteine through the phenylalanine, the CDR3 covers 13 amino acids. The kept DNA is CDR3 alone, 39 bases in frame from the first base. The junction carries 11 bases between V and J, which are trimmed by 6 bases and 0 bases respectively. As encoded in the germline V gene (reference sequence), CDR1 is DFQATT while CDR2 is SNEGSKA. The library was made by RT-PCR. Sequencing used an Illumina HiSeq 2500. The public reads were run again by TCRdb, first through fastp at Q25 and then through MiXCR, and only productive beta chains were kept. Each entry merges the rows of one CDR3 protein and shows their most common DNA and genes. This sample holds about 300,000 distinct CDR3 sequences; 21% were observed only once. The top ten clonotypes cover more than 8.5% of the sample. This clonotype was counted only a few times. The antigen this receptor binds is unknown. Base qualities are not recorded, but no much larger clone differs from it by a single base.

This specimen was PBMCs from blood, taken about 20 months after vaccination. This TCR was recovered from a man aged 50-75 years who received an inactivated influenza vaccine. Donor details come from another sample of the same person, matched by shared clones. The chain employs TRBV20-1 and TRBJ1-1; there is no confident call for the D gene. For the CDR3, the sequence is CSANRLLNTEAFF. The DNA sequence is as follows: TGCAGTGCAAACAGATTATTGAACACTGAAGCTTTCTTT.